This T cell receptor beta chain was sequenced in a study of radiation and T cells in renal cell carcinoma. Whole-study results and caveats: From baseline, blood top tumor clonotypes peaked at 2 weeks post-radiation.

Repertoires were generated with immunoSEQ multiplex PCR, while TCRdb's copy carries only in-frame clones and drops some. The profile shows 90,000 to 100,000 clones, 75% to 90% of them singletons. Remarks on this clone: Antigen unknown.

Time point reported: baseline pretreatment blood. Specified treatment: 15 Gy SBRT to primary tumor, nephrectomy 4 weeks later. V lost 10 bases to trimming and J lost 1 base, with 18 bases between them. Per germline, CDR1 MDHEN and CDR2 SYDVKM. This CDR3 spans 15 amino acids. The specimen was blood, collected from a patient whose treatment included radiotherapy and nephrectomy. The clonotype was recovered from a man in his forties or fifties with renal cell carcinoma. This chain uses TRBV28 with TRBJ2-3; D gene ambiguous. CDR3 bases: TGTGCCACCCAGAGGCGCAGAGCCCGCACAGATACGCAGTATTTT. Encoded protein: CATQRRRARTDTQYF.